A selection of T cell receptor beta chains follows, all from one sample in a study of T cells after yellow fever vaccination. TCRdb re-analysed the 5' RACE reads in MiXCR, keeping a single row per CDR3 protein. The sample has 400,000 or so distinct CDR3 sequences, 15% to 20% seen once. Sequencing was performed on PBMCs, taken before the yellow fever booster vaccination. These receptors all come from a young man who received the YFV17D yellow fever vaccine. Each CDR3 is given with its conserved first and last residue. The D gene is left open where the match is weak. Clone size is stated in some rows and not others, as once, few, many or a class when expanded.

DNA | CDR3 | V | length | D | J | size
TGTGCCAGCAGTTACGCGGGGGTGTCAGATACGCAGTATTTT | CASSYAGVSDTQYF | TRBV6-5 | 14 | TRBD2 | TRBJ2-3 | -
TGTGCCAGCAGCCCCGGGACTTATGGTGGGGAGACCCAGTACTTC | CASSPGTYGGETQYF | TRBV7-3 | 15 | - | TRBJ2-5 | -
TGTGCCAGCAGCGATCGGGACAGGGCTACTGAAGCTTTCTTT | CASSDRDRATEAFF | TRBV5-6 | 14 | TRBD1 | TRBJ1-1 | few
TGTGCCAGCAGTGGATCAGCGGCCGTTGGCTACACCTTC | CASSGSAAVGYTF | TRBV12-3/TRBV12-4 | 13 | - | TRBJ1-2 | -
TGCGCCAGCAGCCAAGGGGGAGGGGGCAGTATCGCAGATACGCAGTATTTT | CASSQGGGGSIADTQYF | TRBV4-3 | 17 | - | TRBJ2-3 | many
TGTGCCAGCAGCTTGAGGGGGCAGGCTCCCACAGATACGCAGTATTTT | CASSLRGQAPTDTQYF | TRBV5-6 | 16 | TRBD1 | TRBJ2-3 | -
TGCAGTGCTCCCTTGGGAGGGGACACAGATACGCAGTATTTT | CSAPLGGDTDTQYF | TRBV20-1 | 14 | TRBD2 | TRBJ2-3 | few
TGTGCCATCAGTGACAGGGGGCCTTCCCATTCCTATCAGCCCCAGCATTTT | CAISDRGPSHSYQPQHF | TRBV10-3 | 17 | TRBD1 | TRBJ1-5 | -
TGTGCCAGCAGTGCCCACCTCAGACAGGGGACCTACGAGCAGTACTTC | CASSAHLRQGTYEQYF | TRBV28 | 16 | TRBD1 | TRBJ2-7 | -
TGTGCCAGCAGTTACTCAGGGGGGCGTCAAACTTTCTTT | CASSYSGGRQTFF | TRBV6-6 | 13 | - | TRBJ1-1 | few
TGTGCCACCAGTGATTTAGCTAGCGGTGAGCAGTTCTTC | CATSDLASGEQFF | TRBV24-1 | 13 | TRBD2 | TRBJ2-1 | many
TGTGCCAGCAGGCCACTGGGCGGGGGTAACAATGAGCAGTTCTTC | CASRPLGGGNNEQFF | TRBV7-9 | 15 | TRBD2 | TRBJ2-1 | -
TGTGCCATCAGGGGGTTTGGGGACTACAATGAGCAGTTCTTC | CAIRGFGDYNEQFF | TRBV10-3 | 14 | - | TRBJ2-1 | -
TGTGCCATCAGTGAGTCCCAGGGCAGGGGTCAGCCCCAGCATTTT | CAISESQGRGQPQHF | TRBV10-3 | 15 | - | TRBJ1-5 | -
TGCGCCAGCAGACCGGACAGTTTTGAAGCTTTCTTT | CASRPDSFEAFF | TRBV5-1 | 12 | - | TRBJ1-1 | -
TGTGCTAGCAGCACGAGGGTGACAGATACGCAGTATTTT | CASSTRVTDTQYF | TRBV7-7 | 13 | - | TRBJ2-3 | -
TGTGCCAGCAGCCAAGATCTTGCTAGCGGGGGGTATGAGCAGTTCTTC | CASSQDLASGGYEQFF | TRBV4-2 | 16 | TRBD2 | TRBJ2-1 | -
TGCAGCGTTTGTATGCAGGGGGAGACCCAGTACTTC | CSVCMQGETQYF | TRBV29-1 | 12 | - | TRBJ2-5 | -
TGCGCCAGCAGTGGGGGGAATCCCGGGGAGACCCAGTACTTC | CASSGGNPGETQYF | TRBV5-1 | 14 | - | TRBJ2-5 | -
TGCAGCGGGGAGACAGGGCTACAAGAGACCCAGTACTTC | CSGETGLQETQYF | TRBV29-1 | 13 | TRBD1 | TRBJ2-5 | -
TGCGCCAGCAGCCAAGGAGAAGGGACAGGGAATGAAAAACTGTTTTTT | CASSQGEGTGNEKLFF | TRBV4-3 | 16 | TRBD1 | TRBJ1-4 | few
TGTGCCAGCAGTCATGAGCGGAGGGAAGAGACCCAGTACTTC | CASSHERREETQYF | TRBV13 | 14 | - | TRBJ2-5 | few
TGTGCCAGCAGCTTGTCGGGCCACTACACCTTC | CASSLSGHYTF | TRBV5-6 | 11 | - | TRBJ1-2 | few
TGCGCCAGCAGCTCGAATCTACAGGGGGTTGTTTATACCGGGGAGCTGTTTTTT | CASSSNLQGVVYTGELFF | TRBV5-1 | 18 | TRBD1 | TRBJ2-2 | few
TGTGCCAGCAGTGAAGGCAGAGCCTACGAGCAGTACTTC | CASSEGRAYEQYF | TRBV6-1 | 13 | - | TRBJ2-7 | few
TGCGCCAGCAGCCGGCGGGAGAGCATGGGTGAAGCTTTCTTT | CASSRRESMGEAFF | TRBV5-1 | 14 | - | TRBJ1-1 | -
TGTGCCAGCAGCCAGGGGGGTGTCTTTCGGCCCCAGCATTTT | CASSQGGVFRPQHF | TRBV16 | 14 | - | TRBJ1-5 | -
TGTGCCAGTAGGACAGTACGCACAGATACGCAGTATTTT | CASRTVRTDTQYF | TRBV11-2 | 13 | - | TRBJ2-3 | many